The entry below gives a single TCR beta chain sequence along with its context. Repertoires were generated with immunoSEQ multiplex PCR, while TCRdb's copy carries only in-frame clones and drops some. The data hold approximately 120,000 clones, with around 90% observed a single time. Germline CDR1 reads KGHSH; CDR2 reads LQKENI. This CDR3 region has 15 residues. The V end lost 3 bases, the J end lost 2 bases, and 14 bases lay between the germline ends. The data derive from a study of T cell responses to AZD1222 COVID-19 vaccine. The TCR comes from an adult who received the AZD1222 COVID-19 vaccine. J is TRBJ2-7 and V is TRBV18; D gene uncertain. This specimen consisted of peripheral blood, obtained 28 days after the second AZD1222 dose. CDR3 region: CASSPPSRSPYEQYF. CDR3 in DNA: TGTGCCAGCTCACCCCCGTCTAGGTCCCCCTACGAGCAGTACTTC.